These T cell receptor beta chains were read from a single sample in a study of response to subunit inactivated influenza vaccine. TCRdb processed the RT-PCR reads anew with MiXCR; each CDR3 protein has one entry. This table holds about 780,000 distinct CDR3 sequences, less than 20% found once. Sequenced material: PBMCs from blood, taken 4 to 6 days after vaccination. The receptors here all came from a man between 50 and 59 years old who received an inactivated influenza vaccine. Each CDR3 is given with its conserved first and last residue. The order of the fields is J gene, V gene, clone size, CDR3 protein. Expanded clones are given a class, and other clones once, few, many or no size at all.

>TRBJ2-2|TRBV7-2|.
CASSLRHGSTGELFF
>TRBJ2-3|TRBV9|.
CASSDTGPRPTDTQYF
>TRBJ2-2|TRBV5-5|.
CASSLIAGEGPGELFF
>TRBJ2-1|TRBV20-1|.
CSAADYTGTSSYNEQFF
>TRBJ1-2|TRBV29-1|.
CSVDSEKGLHYGYTF
>TRBJ2-2|TRBV12-3/TRBV12-4|.
CASSLGSGLDTGELFF
>TRBJ2-7|TRBV11-2|few
CASSHPRRAYEQYF
>TRBJ1-1|TRBV2|.
CASSGGRLNTEAFF
>TRBJ2-1|TRBV9|many
CASSVADLEQFF
>TRBJ2-5|TRBV30|few
CAWSVAGGPQEETQYF
>TRBJ2-2|TRBV15|few
CATSRDRREGFSGELFF
>TRBJ2-7|TRBV4-2|many
CASSLSAGQGTNEQYF
>TRBJ2-1|TRBV4-3|few
CASSQLQGAGEQFF
>TRBJ1-5|TRBV6-2/TRBV6-3|few
CASSYRGRPDQPQHF
>TRBJ2-2|TRBV4-3|many
CASSPSRDSRYTGELFF
>TRBJ2-5|TRBV5-6|few
CASSLWVETQYF
>TRBJ2-3|TRBV6-1|.
CASKKLAGNTDTQYF
>TRBJ2-7|TRBV5-1|.
CASSLASGVLYEQYF
>TRBJ2-1|TRBV6-2/TRBV6-3|.
CASSSRLDISSRGEQFF
>TRBJ1-5|TRBV28|.
CASSLLSQGRGQPQHF
>TRBJ2-7|TRBV27|few
CASSRASLGSSYEQYF
>TRBJ2-2|TRBV20-1|.
CSVHPQADTGELFF
>TRBJ2-1|TRBV6-2/TRBV6-3|.
CASLPLGESSYNEQFF
>TRBJ2-1|TRBV7-9|.
CASTLGLAGDEQFF
>TRBJ1-4|TRBV10-3|.
CAISERTGANEKLFF
>TRBJ2-6|TRBV29-1|few
CSVTTGGSSSGANVLTF
>TRBJ2-3|TRBV29-1|few
CSVERGLGGTSTDTQYF
>TRBJ1-1|TRBV29-1|.
CSAEGQPNTEAFF
>TRBJ2-2|TRBV2|.
CASSEYPPTGANTGELFF
>TRBJ2-2|TRBV10-3|few
CAISESIATGELFF
>TRBJ1-6|TRBV6-5|few
CASSYEGGANSPLHF
>TRBJ2-1|TRBV4-3|few
CASSQVNGGEQFF
>TRBJ2-3|TRBV10-3|many
CAISEMEGRGTQYF
>TRBJ2-7|TRBV28|.
CASSLRHNEWYF
>TRBJ2-7|TRBV5-6|many
CASSIGTGSYEQYF
>TRBJ1-5|TRBV6-5|.
CASSYSSGDRTLYNQPQHF
>TRBJ2-7|TRBV9|few
CASSVAGGPNYEQYF
>TRBJ2-7|TRBV6-2/TRBV6-3|.
CASKPGGGLGEQYF
>TRBJ2-7|TRBV5-1|few
CASSFLGTGGAEQYF